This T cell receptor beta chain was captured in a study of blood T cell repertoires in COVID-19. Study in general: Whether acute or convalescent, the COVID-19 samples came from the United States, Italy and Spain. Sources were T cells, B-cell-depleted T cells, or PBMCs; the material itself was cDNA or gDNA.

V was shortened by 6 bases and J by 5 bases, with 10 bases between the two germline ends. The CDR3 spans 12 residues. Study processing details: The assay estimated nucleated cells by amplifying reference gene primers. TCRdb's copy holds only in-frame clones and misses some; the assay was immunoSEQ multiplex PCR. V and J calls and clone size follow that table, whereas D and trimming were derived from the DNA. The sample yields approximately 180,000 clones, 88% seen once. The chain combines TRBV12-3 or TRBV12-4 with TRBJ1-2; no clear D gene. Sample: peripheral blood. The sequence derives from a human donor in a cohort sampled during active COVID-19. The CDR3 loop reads CASSPFTYGYTF. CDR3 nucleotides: TGTGCCAGCAGCCCTTTTACTTATGGCTACACCTTC.